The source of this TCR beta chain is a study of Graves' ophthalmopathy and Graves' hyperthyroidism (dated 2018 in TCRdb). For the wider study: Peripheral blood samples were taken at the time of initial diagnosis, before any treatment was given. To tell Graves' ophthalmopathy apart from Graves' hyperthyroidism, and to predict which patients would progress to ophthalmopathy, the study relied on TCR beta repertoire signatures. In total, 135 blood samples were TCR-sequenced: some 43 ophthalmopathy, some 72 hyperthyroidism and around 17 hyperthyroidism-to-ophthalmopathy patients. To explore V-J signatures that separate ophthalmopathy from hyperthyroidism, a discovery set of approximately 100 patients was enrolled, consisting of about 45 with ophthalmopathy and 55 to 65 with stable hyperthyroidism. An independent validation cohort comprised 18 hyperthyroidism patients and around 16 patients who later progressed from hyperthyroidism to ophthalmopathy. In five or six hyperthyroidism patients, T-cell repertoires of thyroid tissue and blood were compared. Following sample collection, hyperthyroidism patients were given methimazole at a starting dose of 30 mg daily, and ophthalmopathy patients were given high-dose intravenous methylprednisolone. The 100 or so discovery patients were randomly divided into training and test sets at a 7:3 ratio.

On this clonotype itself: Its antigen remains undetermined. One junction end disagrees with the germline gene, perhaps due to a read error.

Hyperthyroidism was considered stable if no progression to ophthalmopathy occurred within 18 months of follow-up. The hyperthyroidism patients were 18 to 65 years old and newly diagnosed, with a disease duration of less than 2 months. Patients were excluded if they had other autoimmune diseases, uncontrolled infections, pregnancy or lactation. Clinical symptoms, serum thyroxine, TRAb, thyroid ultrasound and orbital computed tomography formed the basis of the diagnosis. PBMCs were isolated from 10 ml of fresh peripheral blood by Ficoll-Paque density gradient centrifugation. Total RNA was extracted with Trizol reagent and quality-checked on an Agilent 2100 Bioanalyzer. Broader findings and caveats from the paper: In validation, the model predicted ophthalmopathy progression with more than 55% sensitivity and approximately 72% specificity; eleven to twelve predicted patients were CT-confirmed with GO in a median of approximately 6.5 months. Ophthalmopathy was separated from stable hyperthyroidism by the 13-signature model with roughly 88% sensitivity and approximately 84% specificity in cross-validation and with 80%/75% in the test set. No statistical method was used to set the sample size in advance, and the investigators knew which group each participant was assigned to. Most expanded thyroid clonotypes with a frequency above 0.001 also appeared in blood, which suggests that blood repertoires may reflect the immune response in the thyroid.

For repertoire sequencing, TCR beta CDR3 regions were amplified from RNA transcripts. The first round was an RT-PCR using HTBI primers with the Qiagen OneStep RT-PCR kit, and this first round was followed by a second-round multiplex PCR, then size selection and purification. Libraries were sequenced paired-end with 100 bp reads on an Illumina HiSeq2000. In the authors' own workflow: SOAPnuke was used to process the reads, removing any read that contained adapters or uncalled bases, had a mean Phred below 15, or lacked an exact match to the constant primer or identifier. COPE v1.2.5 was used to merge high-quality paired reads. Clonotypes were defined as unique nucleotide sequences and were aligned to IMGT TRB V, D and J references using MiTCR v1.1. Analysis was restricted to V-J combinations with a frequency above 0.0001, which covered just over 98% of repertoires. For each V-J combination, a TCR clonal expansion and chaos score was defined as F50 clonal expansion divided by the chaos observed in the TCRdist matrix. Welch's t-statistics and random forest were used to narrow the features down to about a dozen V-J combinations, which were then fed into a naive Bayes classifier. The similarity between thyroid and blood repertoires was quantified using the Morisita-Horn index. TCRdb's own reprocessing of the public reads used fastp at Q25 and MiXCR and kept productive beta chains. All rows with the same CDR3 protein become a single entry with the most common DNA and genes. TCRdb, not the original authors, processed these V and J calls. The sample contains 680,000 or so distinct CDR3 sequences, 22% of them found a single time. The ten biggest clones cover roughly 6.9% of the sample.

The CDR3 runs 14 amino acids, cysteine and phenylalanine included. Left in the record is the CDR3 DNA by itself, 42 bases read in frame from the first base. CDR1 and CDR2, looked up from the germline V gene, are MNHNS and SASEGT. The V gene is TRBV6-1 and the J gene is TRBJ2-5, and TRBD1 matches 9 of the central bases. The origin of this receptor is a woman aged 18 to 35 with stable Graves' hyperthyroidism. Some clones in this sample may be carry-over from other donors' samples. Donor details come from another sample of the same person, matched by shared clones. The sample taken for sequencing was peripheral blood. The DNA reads TGTGCCATCCTACCGGGGACAGGGCAAGAGACCGAGTACTTC. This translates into CAILPGTGQETEYF.